A single sample is the source of the 15 T cell receptor beta chains below, sequenced in a study of blood T cell repertoires in COVID-19 (TCRdb year 2020). Preparation of the library involved the immunoSEQ multiplex PCR assay. This is the immuneACCESS table as TCRdb keeps it, with only in-frame sequences that have V and J called. A part of the clones is gone; compared with another copy, unresolved V genes explain less than half, and the rest is unexplained. The sample table shows fewer than 200,000 clones, and 70% to 90% are seen once. Jointly, the top ten make up approximately 4% of the sample. Sequences were obtained from PBMCs or T cells enriched from blood (not recorded which). The receptors come from a woman aged 50 to 60 who had recovered from COVID-19.

About this clone: The sample carries other DNA sequences with the same CDR3. The chain recombines TRBV18 with TRBJ2-7; 7 nucleotides match TRBD1. Germline CDR1 and CDR2: KGHSH and LQKENI. The length of the CDR3 is 13 residues. V was pared by 6 bases and J by 4 bases, with 6 bases of the junction left unmatched. In DNA, the CDR3 is TGTGCCAGCTCCCCAGGGACAGTTTACGAGCAGTACGTC. Translation: CASSPGTVYEQYV.

This clone showed up just a few times. The chain is built from TRBV12-5 and TRBJ1-1; 10 bases align to TRBD1. The CDR3 consists of 16 residues. The germline gives CDR1 LGHNT, CDR2 FRNRAP. V was pared by 4 bases and J by 1 base, with 6 bases of the junction left unmatched. Written as DNA, the CDR3 is TGTGCTAGTGGTTCAGGGGACAGGGGTCGGAACACTGAAGCTTTCTTT. Translating gives CASGSGDRGRNTEAFF. The variable domain in full, with the rest retrieved from reference TRBV12-5 and TRBJ1-1, is DARVTQTPRHKVTEMGQEVTMRCQPILGHNTVFWYRQTMMQGLELLAYFRNRAPLDDSGMPKDRFSAEMPDATLATLKIQPSEPRDSAVYFCASGSGDRGRNTEAFFGQGTRLTVV.

The chain links TRBV7-3 to TRBJ1-3, with D perhaps matching TRBD1 (6 bases). The CDR3 contains 13 residues. Germline CDR1 is SGHTA and CDR2 is FQGTGA. V dropped 4 bases and J dropped 4 bases, with 8 bases sitting between them. This CDR3 reads CASSSGQGNTIYF. DNA of the CDR3: TGTGCCAGCAGCTCCGGACAGGGAAACACCATATATTTT.

The chain has TRBV2 and TRBJ2-5; the match to TRBD2 covers 8 bases. CDR1 and CDR2 (germline): SNHLY, FYNNEI. V trimming: 1 base; J trimming: 0 bases; junction bases outside the gene matches: 4. CDR3 length equals 16 residues. The CDR3 DNA reads as TGTGCCAGCAGTGAAGGTGGTAGCGGGAACCAAGAGACCCAGTACTTC. This codes for CASSEGGSGNQETQYF.

The chain has TRBV4-3 and TRBJ2-6; D is possibly TRBD1 (5 bases). In germline, CDR1 is LGHNA, CDR2 YSLEER. Trimming took off 0 bases at V and 1 base at J, with 10 bases between the two ends. The CDR3 is 17 amino acids. The DNA of the CDR3 is TGCGCCAGCAGCCAAGATGGGGCAGGGTCTGGGGCCAACGTCCTGACTTTC. Translated, it gives CASSQDGAGSGANVLTF.

The genes are TRBV5-1 and TRBJ2-1; no definite D call. Germline values: CDR1 SGHRS, CDR2 YFSETQ. The CDR3 has 12 residues. V lost 7 bases and J 10 bases, leaving 15 bases between the germline ends. Written as DNA, the CDR3 is TGCGCCAGCTGTCCTCCCCCAGGAGAGCAGTTCTTC. This sequence encodes CASCPPPGEQFF. The full variable domain, with the rest looked up from reference TRBV5-1 and TRBJ2-1, is KAGVTQTPRYLIKTRGQQVTLSCSPISGHRSVSWYQQTPGQGLQFLFEYFSETQRNKGNFPGRFSGRQFSNSRSEMNVSTLELGDSALYLCASCPPPGEQFFGPGTRLTVL.

This chain links TRBV15 with TRBJ1-5; D is possibly TRBD1 (5 bases). The CDR3 runs 15 residues. Germline CDR1 and CDR2: LNHNV and YYDKDF (reference sequence). With 1 base removed from V and 3 bases from J, the gap between germline ends came to 10 bases. DNA of the CDR3: TGTGCCACCAGCAGAGGGGGGGAAATCAATCAGCCCCAGCATTTT. Translation gives CATSRGGEINQPQHF. The variable domain in full, with the rest retrieved from reference TRBV15 and TRBJ1-5, is DAMVIQNPRYQVTQFGKPVTLSCSQTLNHNVMYWYQQKSSQAPKLLFHYYDKDFNNEADTPDNFQSRRPNTSFCFLDIRSPGLGDTAMYLCATSRGGEINQPQHFGDGTRLSIL.

The gene calls are TRBV28 and TRBJ2-7; 7 bases line up with TRBD1. V was clipped by 5 bases and J by 2 bases; unmatched bases: 3. CDR3 length: 13 residues. Germline assignment: CDR1 MDHEN and CDR2 SYDVKM. CDR3 sequence: CASSPGQTYEQYV. The CDR3 coding sequence is TGTGCCAGCAGTCCGGGACAGACCTACGAGCAGTACGTC.

The V call is TRBV28, the J call TRBJ1-2, with D unclear. Germline V gives CDR1 MDHEN, CDR2 SYDVKM. This CDR3 is 13 amino acids long. V lost 8 bases and J 8 bases, leaving 18 bases between the germline ends. The CDR3 is CASYKDLAWGYTF. CDR3 sequence (DNA): TGTGCCAGCTACAAAGATCTGGCATGGGGCTACACCTTC.

The rearrangement uses TRBV7-2 and TRBJ1-2; no definite D call. The CDR3 sequence is 13 residues long. Trimming took off 2 bases at V and 8 bases at J, with 12 bases between the two ends. CDR1 and CDR2 from the germline V gene are SGHTA and FQGNSA. The CDR3 is CASSLFISSGYTF. The CDR3 region has the DNA TGTGCCAGCAGCTTATTTATATCTTCGGGCTACACCTTC.

The J gene is TRBJ1-2, the V gene TRBV27; TRBD1 aligns across 8 bases. The V gene end was trimmed by 1 base and the J gene end by 4 bases; junction bases not matched to a gene: 17. Germline V gene sequence: CDR1 MNHEY, CDR2 SMNVEV (reference sequence). The CDR3 is made up of 19 amino acids. CDR3 DNA sequence: TGTGCCAGCAGTTTATTTACTCTAGGACAGGGATTTCACGGCTATGGCTACACCTTC. Protein sequence: CASSLFTLGQGFHGYGYTF.

The chain recombines TRBV19 with TRBJ2-5, with D tentatively TRBD1 (6 bases). The CDR3 runs 13 residues. Germline V gene lookup returns CDR1 LNHDA and CDR2 SQIVND (reference sequence). V was trimmed by 4 bases and J by 3 bases, leaving 9 bases between them. CDR3 nucleotide sequence: TGTGCCAGTAGTAATGACAGGAAAGAGACCCAGTACTTC. The encoded protein is CASSNDRKETQYF.

The J gene is TRBJ1-2, the V gene TRBV4-1; TRBD1 might be the D (5 bases). The germline V gene encodes CDR1 MGHRA and CDR2 YSYEKL. V was pared by 4 bases and J by 8 bases, with 23 bases between. This CDR3 contains 16 residues. The DNA of the CDR3 is TGCGCCAGCAGCCGCTACATCCAGGGCCCCGAGGAGGGCTACACCTTC. Residues: CASSRYIQGPEEGYTF.

V is TRBV19 and J is TRBJ2-3; TRBD2 matches at 10 bases. In germline, CDR1 is LNHDA, CDR2 SQIVND (reference sequence). Trimming at V came to 4 bases and at J to 5 bases, leaving 3 bases not matched to a gene. The CDR3 has 14 amino acids. In DNA, the CDR3 is TGTGCCAGTAGTACCAGCGGGAGGGGAGATACGCAGTATTTT. Translating it yields CASSTSGRGDTQYF.

The chain employs TRBV6-2 or TRBV6-3 and TRBJ1-5; perhaps TRBD1 as D (5 bases). The CDR3 runs 15 residues. The V gene's germline CDR1 is MNHEY and CDR2 SVGEGT. The V and J ends lost 6 bases and 4 bases respectively, with 16 bases between them. The DNA for the CDR3 is TGTGCCAGCAGCCCCTCGGGCAGGGATAATCAGCCCCAGCATTTT. Translated: CASSPSGRDNQPQHF.